One sample yielded the 23 T cell receptor beta chains listed below, sequenced in a study of T-cell reconstitution after alpha-beta-depleted transplantation in children. Preparation of the TCRbeta library involved a method that used unique molecular identifiers. Each CDR3 protein gets one entry after TCRdb re-called the PCR reads with MiXCR. This repertoire shows about 250,000 distinct CDR3 sequences, roughly a quarter found once; its top ten account for roughly 5%. The source material was PBMCs, mostly from graft donor cells, sampled 360 days after TCRalphabeta/CD19-depleted stem cell transplant. The receptors stem from a female patient between 2 and 15 years old who had a stem cell transplant for congenital amegakaryocytic thrombocytopenia, so the T cells may come from the graft donor.

The chain's CDR3 is CASRPVTSGRIYEQFF. The CDR3 DNA follows: TGTGCCAGCAGACCCGTGACTAGCGGGAGAATCTATGAGCAGTTCTTC. J is TRBJ2-1 and V is TRBV6-2 or TRBV6-3, with TRBD2 matching over 12 bases. The CDR3 is made up of 16 amino acids. V shed 6 bases and J 8 bases; nucleotides not matched to a gene: 11. Germline V gene lookup returns CDR1 MNHEY and CDR2 SVGEGT.

Only a few counts were recorded for this clonotype. The rearrangement uses TRBV7-2 and TRBJ1-2, with D tentatively TRBD1 (5 bases). The CDR3 runs 15 residues. V lost 1 base, J lost 3 bases, and 12 bases lay in between. Germline loops: CDR1 SGHTA, CDR2 FQGNSA. CDR3 in amino acids: CASSLVSKGDYGYTF. The CDR3 DNA reads TGTGCCAGCAGCTTAGTTTCAAAAGGGGACTATGGCTACACCTTC.

This clonotype appeared many times. The chain is built from TRBV15 and TRBJ2-6, with a possible D match to TRBD2 (6 bases). V gave up 0 bases and J gave up 1 base, with 16 bases separating them. The CDR3 consists of 19 residues. The germline gives CDR1 LNHNV, CDR2 YYDKDF (reference sequence). The DNA for the CDR3 is TGTGCCACCAGCAGAGATCTGGGAGGCAGAGCGTCTGGGGCCAACGTCCTGACTTTC. Translating gives CATSRDLGGRASGANVLTF.

The chain joins TRBV6-1 to TRBJ1-1; no clear D gene. The germline CDR1 and CDR2 sequences are MNHNS and SASEGT. CDR3 length: 14 residues. The V end was cut by 4 bases, the J end by 1 base, with 10 bases between. The CDR3 DNA follows: TGTGCCAGCAGTGCAACGGCCAAGAACACTGAAGCTTTCTTT. It yields the protein CASSATAKNTEAFF.

The CDR3 loop is CASSSDPTITDTQYF. In DNA, the CDR3 is TGTGCCAGCAGCTCCGATCCAACTATCACAGATACGCAGTATTTT. The chain combines TRBV7-2 with TRBJ2-3; no firm D call. Germline V CDR1 and CDR2: SGHTA, FQGNSA. The CDR3 consists of 15 residues. V was clipped by 4 bases and J by 2 bases, with 13 bases between them.

In its sample, this clonotype was seen a few times. The CDR3, as DNA: TGTGCCAGCAGCATACAGGGGGCCGCGGGCCTGAACACTGAAGCTTTCTTT. This translates into CASSIQGAAGLNTEAFF. This chain joins TRBV5-6 and TRBJ1-1; the match to TRBD1 covers 9 bases. After removal of 4 bases from V and 0 bases from J, the junction contained 10 bases not matched to a gene. CDR1 is SGHDT, CDR2 YYEEEE, per germline. This CDR3 region has 17 residues.

This clonotype occurred a few times. The gene calls are TRBV3-1 and TRBJ2-1; D not resolved. Germline V gene sequence: CDR1 LGHDT, CDR2 YNNKEL (reference sequence). The CDR3 length is 12 residues. Trimming pared 3 bases from V and 4 bases from J, leaving 4 bases between. CDR3 amino acids: CASSQGYNEQFF. The DNA for the CDR3 is TGTGCCAGCAGCCAGGGTTACAATGAGCAGTTCTTC.

This clonotype appeared a few times. The chain employs TRBV29-1 and TRBJ1-5, with 7 bases that match TRBD1. Germline assignment: CDR1 SQVTM and CDR2 ANQGSEA. The CDR3 is 13 amino acids. V was pared by 4 bases and J by 11 bases, with 11 bases of the junction left unmatched. In nucleotides, the CDR3 is TGCAGCGTTGTTCTCCATCCCAGGGGGGCCCAGCATTTT. It yields the protein CSVVLHPRGAQHF. Together with reference TRBV29-1 and TRBJ1-5, the CDR3 gives the full variable domain: SAVISQKPSRDICQRGTSLTIQCQVDSQVTMMFWYRQQPGQSLTLIATANQGSEATYESGFVIDKFPISRPNLTFSTLTVSNMSPEDSSIYLCSVVLHPRGAQHFGDGTRLSIL.

This rearrangement joins TRBV5-6 to TRBJ2-4; 9 nucleotides align to TRBD1. There are 14 residues in the CDR3. Germline CDR1 is SGHDT and CDR2 is YYEEEE. V was clipped by 3 bases and J by 6 bases; unmatched bases: 4. The CDR3 region has the DNA TGTGCCAGCAGCTCCGACAGGGGGGTAAACATTCAGTACTTC. Translating it yields CASSSDRGVNIQYF.

This clonotype occurred a few times. The V call is TRBV5-1, the J call TRBJ1-1, with D perhaps matching TRBD1 (6 bases). CDR3 size: 15 residues. V was cut by 1 base and J by 2 bases, with 12 bases left in between. Germline assignment: CDR1 SGHRS and CDR2 YFSETQ. CDR3 region: CASSLMPGANTEAFF. The CDR3 region has the DNA TGCGCCAGCAGCTTGATGCCAGGGGCAAACACTGAAGCTTTCTTT.

This clonotype was seen more than once but under ten times. The J gene is TRBJ2-2, the V gene TRBV11-2; TRBD1 agrees at 8 bases. The CDR3 has 15 residues. J lost 4 bases, V lost 1 base, and 2 bases had no gene match. The germline gives CDR1 SGHAT, CDR2 FQNNGV. CDR3 protein: CASSLGTGTTGELFF. CDR3 sequence (DNA): TGTGCCAGCAGCTTAGGGACAGGGACCACCGGGGAGCTGTTTTTT.

This chain links TRBV6-5 with TRBJ1-5; D gene ambiguous. CDR1 is MNHEY and CDR2 is SVGAGI in the germline V gene. Trimming left V 0 bases short and J 0 bases short, with 3 bases between. This CDR3 spans 14 amino acids. CDR3 sequence: CASSYSYSNQPQHF. The DNA of the CDR3 is TGTGCCAGCAGTTACTCGTATAGCAATCAGCCCCAGCATTTT.

This chain joins TRBV18 and TRBJ2-1; TRBD1 agrees at 7 bases. The germline V gene has CDR1 KGHSH and CDR2 LQKENI. V gave up 1 base and J gave up 2 bases; unmatched junction bases: 5. The CDR3 runs 16 residues. The CDR3 is CASSPQGTETYNEQFF. The CDR3 DNA reads TGTGCCAGCTCACCACAAGGGACAGAGACCTACAATGAGCAGTTCTTC.

This clonotype has a handful of counts. The gene calls are TRBV15 and TRBJ1-5; D unclear. CDR3 length: 16 amino acids. The ends were cut back, 0 bases at V and 2 bases at J, with 11 bases in the middle. Germline values: CDR1 LNHNV, CDR2 YYDKDF (reference sequence). CDR3 region: CATSREAFRGNQPQHF. CDR3 DNA: TGTGCCACCAGCAGAGAGGCGTTTCGGGGCAATCAGCCCCAGCATTTT.

The chain carries TRBV6-1 and TRBJ2-1; TRBD1 matches at 9 bases. CDR3 length: 15 amino acids. The germline gives CDR1 MNHNS, CDR2 SASEGT. J was trimmed by 6 bases and V by 7 bases; bases with no gene match: 10. CDR3 sequence reads: CASIVGQGNGNEQFF. The CDR3 DNA follows: TGTGCCAGCATCGTGGGACAGGGTAACGGCAATGAGCAGTTCTTC.

This clonotype was detected only a few times. The genes are TRBV3-1 and TRBJ2-2; a possible D gene is TRBD1 (6 bases). Between the trimmed V and J ends, which lost 7 bases and 6 bases, there was a span of 24 bases. The CDR3 runs 17 residues. Germline loops: CDR1 LGHDT, CDR2 YNNKEL (reference sequence). The CDR3 loop reads CASKESSGRGSSGELFF. CDR3 coding DNA: TGTGCCAGCAAGGAAAGCTCAGGCAGGGGAAGTTCCGGGGAGCTGTTTTTT.

A few counts support this clonotype. This chain uses TRBV20-1 with TRBJ2-7; D might be TRBD1 (6 bases). The length of the CDR3 is 14 residues. The V and J ends lost 3 bases and 3 bases respectively, with 15 bases between them. CDR1 is DFQATT, CDR2 SNEGSKA, per germline (reference sequence). The CDR3 here is CSARGRGASYEQYF. DNA for the CDR3: TGCAGTGCTAGGGGCAGGGGCGCCAGCTACGAGCAGTACTTC.

This clonotype was seen a few times. The chain combines TRBV7-9 with TRBJ2-3, with 7 bases that match TRBD1. The V gene's germline CDR1 is SEHNR and CDR2 FQNEAQ (reference sequence). The J segment lost 2 bases and the V segment lost 6 bases, leaving 8 bases of the junction unmatched. The CDR3 spans 15 residues. This CDR3 is CASSPGQVATDTQYF. The CDR3 DNA is TGTGCCAGCAGTCCAGGACAGGTAGCCACAGATACGCAGTATTTT.

J is TRBJ2-3 and V is TRBV13, with D perhaps matching TRBD2 (6 bases). The CDR3 covers 14 residues. Trimming stripped 3 bases from V and 5 bases from J, with 12 bases between. Germline V gene data show CDR1 as PRHDT and CDR2 as FYEKMQ (reference sequence). The DNA for the CDR3 is TGTGCCAGCAGCTTTGCGGGGACCGGAGATACGCAGTATTTT. As protein: CASSFAGTGDTQYF.

In its sample, this clonotype was seen many times. The gene calls are TRBV7-9 and TRBJ1-1; the D gene is possibly TRBD1 (6 bases). The CDR3 consists of 14 residues. The ends were cut back, 5 bases at V and 6 bases at J, with 16 bases in the middle. The germline CDR1 and CDR2 sequences are SEHNR and FQNEAQ (reference sequence). The CDR3 loop reads CASSHSEGGAEAFF. The CDR3 DNA reads as TGTGCCAGCAGCCATTCTGAGGGGGGTGCTGAAGCTTTCTTT.

V is TRBV4-2 and J is TRBJ2-1, with D maybe TRBD1 (8 bases). Germline values: CDR1 LGHNA, CDR2 YNFKEQ. Trimming took 3 bases from V and 4 from J, leaving 16 bases between them. This CDR3 spans 16 amino acids. CDR3 region: CASSQTNRGGYNEQFF. The CDR3 nucleotides read TGTGCCAGCAGCCAGACGAACAGGGGGGGTTACAATGAGCAGTTCTTC.

The CDR3: CASSLDWWEGNTGELFF. DNA of the CDR3: TGTGCCAGCAGCTTAGACTGGTGGGAGGGCAACACCGGGGAGCTGTTTTTT. The chain recombines TRBV11-2 with TRBJ2-2; the match to TRBD2 covers 7 bases. The V segment lost 0 bases and the J segment 2 bases; nucleotides outside the gene matches: 6. The CDR3 has 17 residues. CDR1 is SGHAT and CDR2 is FQNNGV in the germline V gene.

The chain is built from TRBV7-9 and TRBJ1-1; 8 bases are a match to TRBD1. CDR3 length equals 13 residues. The V segment lost 10 bases and the J segment 7 bases; nucleotides outside the gene matches: 11. The V gene's germline CDR1 is SEHNR and CDR2 FQNEAQ (reference sequence). CDR3 in amino acids: CATSRQGAGEAFF. CDR3 bases: TGTGCCACCAGTCGGCAGGGGGCGGGTGAAGCTTTCTTT.